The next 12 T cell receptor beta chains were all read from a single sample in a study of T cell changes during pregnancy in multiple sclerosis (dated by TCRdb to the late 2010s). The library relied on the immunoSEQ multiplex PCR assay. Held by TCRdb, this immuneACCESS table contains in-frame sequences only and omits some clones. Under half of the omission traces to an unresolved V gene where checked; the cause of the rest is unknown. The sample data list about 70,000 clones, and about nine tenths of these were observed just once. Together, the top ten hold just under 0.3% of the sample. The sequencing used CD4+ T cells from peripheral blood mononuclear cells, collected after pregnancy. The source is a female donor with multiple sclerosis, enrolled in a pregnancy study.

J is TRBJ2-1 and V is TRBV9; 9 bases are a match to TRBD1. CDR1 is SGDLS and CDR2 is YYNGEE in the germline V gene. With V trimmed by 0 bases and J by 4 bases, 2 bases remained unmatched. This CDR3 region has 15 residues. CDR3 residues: CASSVEDRGYNEQFF. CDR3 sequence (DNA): TGTGCCAGCAGCGTAGAGGACAGGGGTTACAATGAGCAGTTCTTC.

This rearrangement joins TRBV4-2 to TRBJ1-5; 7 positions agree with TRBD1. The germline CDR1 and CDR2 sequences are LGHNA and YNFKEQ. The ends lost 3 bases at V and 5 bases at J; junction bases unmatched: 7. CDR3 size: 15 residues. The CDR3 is CASSQEDRDHQPQHF. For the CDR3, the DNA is TGTGCCAGCAGCCAGGAAGACAGGGACCATCAGCCCCAGCATTTT.

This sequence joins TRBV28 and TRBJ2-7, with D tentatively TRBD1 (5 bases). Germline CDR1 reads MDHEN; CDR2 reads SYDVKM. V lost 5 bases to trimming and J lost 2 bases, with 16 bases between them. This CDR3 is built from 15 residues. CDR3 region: CASSPPNRPAYEQYF. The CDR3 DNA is TGTGCCAGCAGTCCCCCAAACAGGCCGGCCTACGAGCAGTACTTC.

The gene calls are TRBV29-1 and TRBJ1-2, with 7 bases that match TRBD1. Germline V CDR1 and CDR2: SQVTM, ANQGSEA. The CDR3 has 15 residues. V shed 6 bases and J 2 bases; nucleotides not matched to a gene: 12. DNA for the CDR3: TGCAGCGTCGACCGGGACAGCAACCTGAACTATGGCTACACCTTC. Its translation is CSVDRDSNLNYGYTF.

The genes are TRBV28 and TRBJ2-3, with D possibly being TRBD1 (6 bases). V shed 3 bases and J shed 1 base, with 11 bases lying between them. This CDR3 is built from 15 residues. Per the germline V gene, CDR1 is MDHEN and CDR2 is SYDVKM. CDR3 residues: CASSFMAGGTDTQYF. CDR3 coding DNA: TGTGCCAGCAGTTTCATGGCAGGGGGCACAGATACGCAGTATTTT.

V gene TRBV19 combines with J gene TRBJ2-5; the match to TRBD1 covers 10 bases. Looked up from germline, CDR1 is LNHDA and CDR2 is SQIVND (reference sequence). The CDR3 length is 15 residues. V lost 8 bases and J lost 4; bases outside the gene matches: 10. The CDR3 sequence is CASGRGQGKRETQYF. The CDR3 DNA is TGTGCCAGTGGACGGGGACAGGGGAAGAGAGAGACCCAGTACTTC.

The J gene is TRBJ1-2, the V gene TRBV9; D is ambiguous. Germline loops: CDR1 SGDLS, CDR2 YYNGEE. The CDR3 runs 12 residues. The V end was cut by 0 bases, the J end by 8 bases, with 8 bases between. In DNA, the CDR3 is TGTGCCAGCAGCGTAGCCGGGAGCGGCTACACCTTC. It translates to CASSVAGSGYTF. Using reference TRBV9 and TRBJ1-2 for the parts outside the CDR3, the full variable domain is DSGVTQTPKHLITATGQRVTLRCSPRSGDLSVYWYQQSLDQGLQFLIQYYNGEERAKGNILERFSAQQFPDLHSELNLSSLELGDSALYFCASSVAGSGYTFGSGTRLTVV.

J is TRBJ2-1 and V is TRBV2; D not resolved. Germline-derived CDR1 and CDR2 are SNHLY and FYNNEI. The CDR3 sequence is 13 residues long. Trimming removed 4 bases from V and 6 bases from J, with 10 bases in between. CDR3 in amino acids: CASSGQSRNEQFF. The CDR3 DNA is TGTGCCAGCAGTGGGCAGTCCCGCAATGAGCAGTTCTTC.

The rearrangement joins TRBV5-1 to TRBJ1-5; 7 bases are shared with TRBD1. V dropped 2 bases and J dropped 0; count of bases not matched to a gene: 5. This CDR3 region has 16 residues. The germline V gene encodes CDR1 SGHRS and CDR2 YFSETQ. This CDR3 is CASSLGTDISNQPQHF. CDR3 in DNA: TGCGCCAGCAGCTTAGGGACAGACATTAGCAATCAGCCCCAGCATTTT.

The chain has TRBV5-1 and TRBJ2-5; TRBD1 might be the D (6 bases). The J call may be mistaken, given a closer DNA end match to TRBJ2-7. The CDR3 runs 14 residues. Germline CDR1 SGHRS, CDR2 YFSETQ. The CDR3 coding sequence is TGCGCCAGCAGCTATGGGACACGTAACTACGAGCAGTACTTC. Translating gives CASSYGTRNYEQYF.

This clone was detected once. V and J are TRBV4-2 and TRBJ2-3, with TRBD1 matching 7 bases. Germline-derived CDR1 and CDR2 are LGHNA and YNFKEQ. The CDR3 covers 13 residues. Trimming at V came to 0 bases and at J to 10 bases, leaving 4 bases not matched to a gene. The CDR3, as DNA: TGTGCCAGCAGCCAAGATCTGACAGGGCCGCAGTATTTT. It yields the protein CASSQDLTGPQYF.

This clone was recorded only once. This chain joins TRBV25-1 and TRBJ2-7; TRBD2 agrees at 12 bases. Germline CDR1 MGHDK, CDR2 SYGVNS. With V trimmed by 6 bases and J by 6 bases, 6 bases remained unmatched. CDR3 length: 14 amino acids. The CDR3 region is CASRASGRALEQYF. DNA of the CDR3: TGTGCCAGCAGGGCTAGCGGGAGGGCCCTCGAGCAGTACTTC.